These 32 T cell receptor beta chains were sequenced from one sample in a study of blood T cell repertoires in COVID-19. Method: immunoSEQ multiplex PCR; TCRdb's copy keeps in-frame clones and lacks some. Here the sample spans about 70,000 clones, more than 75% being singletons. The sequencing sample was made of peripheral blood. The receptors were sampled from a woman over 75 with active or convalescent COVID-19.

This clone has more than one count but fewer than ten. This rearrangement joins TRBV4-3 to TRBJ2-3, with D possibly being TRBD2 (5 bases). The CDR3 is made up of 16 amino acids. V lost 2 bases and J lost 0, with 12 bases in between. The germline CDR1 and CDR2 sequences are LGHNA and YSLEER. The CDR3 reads CASSQRPPGSTDTQYF. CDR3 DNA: TGCGCCAGCAGCCAAAGGCCCCCGGGGAGCACAGATACGCAGTATTTT.

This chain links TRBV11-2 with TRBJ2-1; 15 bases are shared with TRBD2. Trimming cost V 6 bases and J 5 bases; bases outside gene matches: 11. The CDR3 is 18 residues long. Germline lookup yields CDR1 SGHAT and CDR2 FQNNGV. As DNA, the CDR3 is TGTGCCAGCAGGCCCGGGACTAGCGGGGGGCGGCTCGACAATGAGCAGTTCTTC. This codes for CASRPGTSGGRLDNEQFF.

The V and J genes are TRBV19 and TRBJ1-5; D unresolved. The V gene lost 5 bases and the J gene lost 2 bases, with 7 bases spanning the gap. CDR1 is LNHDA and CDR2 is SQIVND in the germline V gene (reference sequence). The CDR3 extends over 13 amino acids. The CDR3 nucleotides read TGTGCCAGTAGTGAGTCGGGCAATCAGCCCCAGCATTTT. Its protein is CASSESGNQPQHF.

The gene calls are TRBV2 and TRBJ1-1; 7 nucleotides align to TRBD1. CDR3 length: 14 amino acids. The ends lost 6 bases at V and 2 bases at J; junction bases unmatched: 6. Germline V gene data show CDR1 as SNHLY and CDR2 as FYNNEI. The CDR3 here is CASRWDRQNTEAFF. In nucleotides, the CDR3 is TGTGCCAGCAGATGGGACAGACAAAACACTGAAGCTTTCTTT.

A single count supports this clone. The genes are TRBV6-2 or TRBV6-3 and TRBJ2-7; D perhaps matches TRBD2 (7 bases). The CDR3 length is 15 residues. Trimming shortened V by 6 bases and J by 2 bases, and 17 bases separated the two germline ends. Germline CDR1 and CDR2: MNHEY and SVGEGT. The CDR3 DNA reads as TGTGCCAGCAGCCTCGGGGGGCGGGGACCCTACGAGCAGTACTTC. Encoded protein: CASSLGGRGPYEQYF.

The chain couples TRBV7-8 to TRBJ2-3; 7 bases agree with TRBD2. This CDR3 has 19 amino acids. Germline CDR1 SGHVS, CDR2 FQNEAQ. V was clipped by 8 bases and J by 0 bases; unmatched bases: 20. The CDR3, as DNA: TGTGCCAGCGACCCAAGCGGAAGAAGGGACTACCTTAGCACAGATACGCAGTATTTT. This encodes CASDPSGRRDYLSTDTQYF.

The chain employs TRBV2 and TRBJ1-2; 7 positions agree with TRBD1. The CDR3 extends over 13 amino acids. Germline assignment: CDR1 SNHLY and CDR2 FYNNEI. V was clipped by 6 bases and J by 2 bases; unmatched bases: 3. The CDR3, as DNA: TGTGCCAGCAGGAACAGGGGAAACTATGGCTACACCTTC. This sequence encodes CASRNRGNYGYTF. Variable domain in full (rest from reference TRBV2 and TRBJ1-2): EPEVTQTPSHQVTQMGQEVILRCVPISNHLYFYWYRQILGQKVEFLVSFYNNEISEKSEIFDDQFSVERPDGSNFTLKIRSTKLEDSAMYFCASRNRGNYGYTFGSGTRLTVV.

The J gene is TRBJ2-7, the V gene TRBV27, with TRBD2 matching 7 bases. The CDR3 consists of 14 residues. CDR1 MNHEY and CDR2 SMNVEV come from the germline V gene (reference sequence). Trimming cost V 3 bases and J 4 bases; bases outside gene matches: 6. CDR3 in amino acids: CASSLTGGGYEQYF. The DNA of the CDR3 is TGTGCCAGCAGTTTGACGGGGGGTGGGTACGAGCAGTACTTC.

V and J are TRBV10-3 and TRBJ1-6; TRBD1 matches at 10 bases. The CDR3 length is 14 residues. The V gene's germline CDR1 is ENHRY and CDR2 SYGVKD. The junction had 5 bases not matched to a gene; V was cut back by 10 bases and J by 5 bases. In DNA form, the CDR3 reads TGTGCCACGACCGGGACAGGGGATAATTCACCCCTCCACTTT. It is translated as CATTGTGDNSPLHF.

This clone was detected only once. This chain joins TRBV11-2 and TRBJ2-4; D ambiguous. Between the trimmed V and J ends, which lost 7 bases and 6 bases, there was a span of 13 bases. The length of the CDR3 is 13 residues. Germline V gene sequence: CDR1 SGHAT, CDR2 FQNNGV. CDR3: CASKVGGPNIQYF. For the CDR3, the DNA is TGTGCCAGCAAAGTCGGTGGGCCAAACATTCAGTACTTC.

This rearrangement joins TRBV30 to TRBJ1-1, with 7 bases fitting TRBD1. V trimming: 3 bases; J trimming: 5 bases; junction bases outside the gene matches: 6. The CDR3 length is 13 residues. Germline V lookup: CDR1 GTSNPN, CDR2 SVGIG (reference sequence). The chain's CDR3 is CAWRSGGFTEAFF. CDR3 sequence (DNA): TGTGCCTGGAGGTCAGGGGGGTTTACTGAAGCTTTCTTT.

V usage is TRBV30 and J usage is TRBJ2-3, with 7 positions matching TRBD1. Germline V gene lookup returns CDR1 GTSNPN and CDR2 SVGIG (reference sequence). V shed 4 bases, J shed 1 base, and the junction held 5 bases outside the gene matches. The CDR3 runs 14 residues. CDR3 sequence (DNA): TGTGCCTGGAAGGGAGACAGGGGCACAGATACGCAGTATTTT. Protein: CAWKGDRGTDTQYF. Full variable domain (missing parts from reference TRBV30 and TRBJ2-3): SQTIHQWPATLVQPVGSPLSLECTVEGTSNPNLYWYRQAAGRGLQLLFYSVGIGQISSEVPQNLSASRPQDRQFILSSKKLLLSDSGFYLCAWKGDRGTDTQYFGPGTRLTVL.

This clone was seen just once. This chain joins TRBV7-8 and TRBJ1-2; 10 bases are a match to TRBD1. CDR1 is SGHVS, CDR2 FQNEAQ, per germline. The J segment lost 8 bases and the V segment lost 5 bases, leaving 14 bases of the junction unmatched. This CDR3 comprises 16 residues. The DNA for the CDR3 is TGTGCCAGCAGCACCGGACAGGGGGTCACCTCAGGGGGCTACACCTTC. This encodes CASSTGQGVTSGGYTF.

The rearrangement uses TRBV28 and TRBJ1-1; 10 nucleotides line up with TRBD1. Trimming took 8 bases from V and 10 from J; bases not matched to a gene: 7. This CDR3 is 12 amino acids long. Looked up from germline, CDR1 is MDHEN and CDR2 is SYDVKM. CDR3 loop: CASHDRGRVAFF. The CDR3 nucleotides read TGTGCCAGCCATGACAGGGGGCGCGTAGCTTTCTTT.

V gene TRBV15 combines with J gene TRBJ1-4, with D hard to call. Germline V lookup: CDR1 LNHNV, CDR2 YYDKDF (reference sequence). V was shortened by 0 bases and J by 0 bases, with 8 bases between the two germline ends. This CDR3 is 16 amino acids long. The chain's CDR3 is CATSRDSGSTNEKLFF. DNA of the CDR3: TGTGCCACCAGCAGAGATAGCGGGTCAACTAATGAAAAACTGTTTTTT. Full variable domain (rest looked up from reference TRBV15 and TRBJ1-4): DAMVIQNPRYQVTQFGKPVTLSCSQTLNHNVMYWYQQKSSQAPKLLFHYYDKDFNNEADTPDNFQSRRPNTSFCFLDIRSPGLGDTAMYLCATSRDSGSTNEKLFFGSGTQLSVL.

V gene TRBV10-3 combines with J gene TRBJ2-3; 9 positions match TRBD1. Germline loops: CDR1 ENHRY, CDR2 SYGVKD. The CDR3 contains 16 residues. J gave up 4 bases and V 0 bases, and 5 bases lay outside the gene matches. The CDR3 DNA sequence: TGTGCCATCAGTGAGTCTGCCGGGACAGGGTCAGATACGCAGTATTTT. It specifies CAISESAGTGSDTQYF.

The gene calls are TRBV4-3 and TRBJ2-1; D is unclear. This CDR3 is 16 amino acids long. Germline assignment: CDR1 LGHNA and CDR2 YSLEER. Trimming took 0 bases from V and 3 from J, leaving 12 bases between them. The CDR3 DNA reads TGCGCCAGCAGCCAAGATCGGAGTGGGTTCTACAATGAGCAGTTCTTC. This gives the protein CASSQDRSGFYNEQFF.

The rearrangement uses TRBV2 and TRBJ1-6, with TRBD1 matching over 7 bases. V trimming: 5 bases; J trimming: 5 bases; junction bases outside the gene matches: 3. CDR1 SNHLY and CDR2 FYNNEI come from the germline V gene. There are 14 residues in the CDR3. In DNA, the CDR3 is TGTGCCAGCAGTAGGGGGACAGATAATTCACCCCTCCACTTT. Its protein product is CASSRGTDNSPLHF.

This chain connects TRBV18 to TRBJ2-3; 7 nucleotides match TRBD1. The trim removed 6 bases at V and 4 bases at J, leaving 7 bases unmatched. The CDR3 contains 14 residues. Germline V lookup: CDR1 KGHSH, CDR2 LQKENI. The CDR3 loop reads CASSGTDGPDTQYF. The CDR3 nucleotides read TGTGCCAGCTCTGGGACAGATGGACCAGATACGCAGTATTTT. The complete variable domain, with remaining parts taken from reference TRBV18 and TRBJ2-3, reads NAGVMQNPRHLVRRRGQEARLRCSPMKGHSHVYWYRQLPEEGLKFMVYLQKENIIDESGMPKERFSAEFPKEGPSILRIQQVVRGDSAAYFCASSGTDGPDTQYFGPGTRLTVL.

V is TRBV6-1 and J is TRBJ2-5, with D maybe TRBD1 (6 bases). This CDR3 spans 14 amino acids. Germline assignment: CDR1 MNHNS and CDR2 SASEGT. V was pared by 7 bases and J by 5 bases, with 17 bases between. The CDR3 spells CASIQLGASETQYF. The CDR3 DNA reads TGTGCCAGCATCCAACTGGGGGCTTCGGAGACCCAGTACTTC.

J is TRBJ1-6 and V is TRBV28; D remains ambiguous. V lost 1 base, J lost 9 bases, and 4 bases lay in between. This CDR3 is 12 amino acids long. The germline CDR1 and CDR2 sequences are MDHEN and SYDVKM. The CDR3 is CASSLSGSPLHF. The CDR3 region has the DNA TGTGCCAGCAGTTTATCCGGTTCACCCCTCCACTTT.

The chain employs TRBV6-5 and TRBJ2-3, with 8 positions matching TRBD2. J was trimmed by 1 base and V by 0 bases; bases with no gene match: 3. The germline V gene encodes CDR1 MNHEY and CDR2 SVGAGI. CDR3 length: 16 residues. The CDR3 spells CASSYSDSGGTDTQYF. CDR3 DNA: TGTGCCAGCAGTTACTCAGATAGCGGGGGCACAGATACGCAGTATTTT.

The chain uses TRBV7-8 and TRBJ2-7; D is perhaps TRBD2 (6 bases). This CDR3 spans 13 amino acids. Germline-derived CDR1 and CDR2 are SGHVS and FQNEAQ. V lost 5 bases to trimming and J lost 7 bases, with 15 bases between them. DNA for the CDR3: TGTGCCAGCAGCCGAATGGGGGGTGGTGAGCAGTACTTC. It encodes CASSRMGGGEQYF.

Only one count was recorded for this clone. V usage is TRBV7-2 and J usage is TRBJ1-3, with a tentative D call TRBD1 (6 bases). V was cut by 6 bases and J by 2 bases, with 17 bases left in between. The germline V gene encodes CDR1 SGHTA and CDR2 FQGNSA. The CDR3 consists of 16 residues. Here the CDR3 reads CASSPGAQGAGNTIYF. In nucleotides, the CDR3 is TGTGCCAGCAGTCCAGGGGCCCAGGGTGCTGGAAACACCATATATTTT.

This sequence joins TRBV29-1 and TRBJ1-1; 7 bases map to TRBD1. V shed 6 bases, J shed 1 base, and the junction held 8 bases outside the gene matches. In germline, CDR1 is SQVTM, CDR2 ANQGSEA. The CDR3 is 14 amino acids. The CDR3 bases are TGCAGCGTACTAGACGGGGACAGGAACACTGAAGCTTTCTTT. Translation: CSVLDGDRNTEAFF.

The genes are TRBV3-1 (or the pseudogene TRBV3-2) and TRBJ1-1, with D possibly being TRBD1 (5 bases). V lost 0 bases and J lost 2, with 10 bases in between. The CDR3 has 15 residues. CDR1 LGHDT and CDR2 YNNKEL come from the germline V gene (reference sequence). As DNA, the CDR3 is TGTGCCAGCAGCCAAGACCCGACAGTAAACACTGAAGCTTTCTTT. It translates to CASSQDPTVNTEAFF.

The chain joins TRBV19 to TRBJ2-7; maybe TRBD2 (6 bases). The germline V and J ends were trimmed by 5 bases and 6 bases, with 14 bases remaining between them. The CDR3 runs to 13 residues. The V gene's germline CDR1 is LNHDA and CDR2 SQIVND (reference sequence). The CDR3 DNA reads TGTGCCAGTAGTTTCTGGGCCGGGGGCGAGCAGTACTTC. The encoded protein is CASSFWAGGEQYF.

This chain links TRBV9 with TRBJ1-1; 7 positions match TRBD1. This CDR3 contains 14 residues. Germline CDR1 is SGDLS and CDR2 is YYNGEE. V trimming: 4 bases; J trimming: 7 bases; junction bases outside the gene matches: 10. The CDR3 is CASSPPGGMDEAFF. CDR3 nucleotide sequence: TGTGCCAGCAGCCCCCCAGGGGGGATGGATGAAGCTTTCTTT.

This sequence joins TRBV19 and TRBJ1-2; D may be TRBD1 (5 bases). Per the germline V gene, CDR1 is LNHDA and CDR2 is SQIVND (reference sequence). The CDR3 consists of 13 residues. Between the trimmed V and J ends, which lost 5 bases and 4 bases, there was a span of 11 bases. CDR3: CASSLGGIYGYTF. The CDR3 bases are TGTGCCAGTAGTCTGGGGGGGATCTATGGCTACACCTTC.

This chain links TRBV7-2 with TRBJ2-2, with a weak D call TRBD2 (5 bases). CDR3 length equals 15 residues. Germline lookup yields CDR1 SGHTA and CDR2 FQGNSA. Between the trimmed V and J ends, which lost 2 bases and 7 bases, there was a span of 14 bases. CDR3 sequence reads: CASSLLSDGGGELFF. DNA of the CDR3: TGTGCCAGCAGCTTATTGAGCGACGGAGGCGGGGAGCTGTTTTTT.

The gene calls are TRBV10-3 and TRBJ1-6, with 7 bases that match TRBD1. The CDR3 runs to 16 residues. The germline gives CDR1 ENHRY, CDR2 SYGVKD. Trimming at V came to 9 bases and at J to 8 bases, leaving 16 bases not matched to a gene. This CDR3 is CAISGTKGGRDSPLHF. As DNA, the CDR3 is TGTGCCATATCAGGCACCAAAGGGGGCAGGGATTCACCCCTCCACTTT.

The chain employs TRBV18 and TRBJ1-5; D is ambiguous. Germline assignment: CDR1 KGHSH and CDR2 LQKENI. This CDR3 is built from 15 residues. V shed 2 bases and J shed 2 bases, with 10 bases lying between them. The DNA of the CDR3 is TGTGCCAGCTCACCAATCTCAGGCGGCAATCAGCCCCAGCATTTT. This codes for CASSPISGGNQPQHF.